The TCR beta chain described here comes from a study of blood T cell dynamics during melanoma immunotherapy. Across the whole study: Standard first-line treatment here was pembrolizumab or nivolumab plus ipilimumab in metastatic melanoma.

Every bulk PBMC sample received the same 350 ng of DNA. Sequencing was performed with immunoSEQ multiplex PCR; in TCRdb, only in-frame clones are kept and a portion is missing. The sample consists of 13,000 or so clones, roughly 90% of them appearing once. This sample's time point: week 3, after first cycle of checkpoint inhibitor. Looked up from germline, CDR1 is KGHSH and CDR2 is LQKENI. CDR3 length: 16 residues. With 0 bases clipped from V and 0 bases from J, the junction kept 1 base outside the gene matches. The clonotype comes from a human donor with melanoma. V and J are TRBV18 and TRBJ2-3; TRBD2 agrees at 9 bases. This material consisted of blood, taken from a patient treated with checkpoint blockade. CDR3: CASSPPLAGSTDTQYF. The CDR3 nucleotides are TGTGCCAGCTCACCACCGCTAGCGGGGAGCACAGATACGCAGTATTTT.